This TCR beta chain originates from a study of T cells in localized non-small cell lung cancer. Overall study results and limits: Sequencing was restricted to one tumor region; therefore, heterogeneity remains possible. Blood T cell density predicted longer survival; adjacent-lung clonality, shorter.

Only in-frame clones appear in the TCRdb table, and some are missing; sequencing was by immunoSEQ multiplex PCR. The sample consists of about 62,000 clones, more than 80% of them appearing once. Germline-derived CDR1 and CDR2 are KGHSH and LQKENI. The CDR3 is 16 amino acids. V lost 2 bases, J lost 2 bases, and 13 bases lay in between. Remarks on this clone: What it binds is not known.

This rearrangement joins TRBV18 to TRBJ1-3; D gene uncertain. The clonotype originates from a man aged 35 to 70 with stage II lung adenocarcinoma. The sample was PBMCs, taken before any cancer treatment. CDR3 protein: CASSPVPGEPGNTIYF. The CDR3, as DNA: TGTGCCAGCTCACCAGTTCCAGGAGAACCTGGAAACACCATATATTTT.